The 20 T cell receptor beta chains reported below all come from one sample, sequenced in a study of shared clonotypes between healthy human individuals. Clones were read by immunoSEQ multiplex PCR, and TCRdb kept only the in-frame ones, dropping some. The sample holds 1,400,000 or so clones, approximately 98.5% seen once. Sequenced sample: naive CD4+ T cells sorted from blood. Subset here: CD45RA+ positively selected. The receptors shown here come from a man aged 25 to 45 in good health.

The count of this clone is one. The chain links TRBV5-1 to TRBJ1-4, with D possibly matching TRBD1 (5 bases). With 4 bases removed from V and 0 bases from J, the gap between germline ends came to 16 bases. This CDR3 has 17 amino acids. CDR1 is SGHRS and CDR2 is YFSETQ in the germline V gene. The CDR3 bases are TGCGCCAGCAGCATGGGACTCAAACCTGCAACTAATGAAAAACTGTTTTTT. Residues: CASSMGLKPATNEKLFF.

The rearrangement uses TRBV29-1 and TRBJ2-1; D is unresolved. The CDR3 consists of 13 residues. The V end lost 4 bases, the J end lost 9 bases, and 16 bases lay between the germline ends. Germline V gives CDR1 SQVTM, CDR2 ANQGSEA. This CDR3 reads CSVAPRLISEQFF. The CDR3, as DNA: TGCAGCGTTGCACCCCGTCTAATAAGTGAGCAGTTCTTC.

V is TRBV5-3 and J is TRBJ2-7, with D unresolved. TRBV5-3 is reported as an ORF; its role is uncertain. CDR3 length: 13 residues. Trimming removed 0 bases at V and 5 bases at J, with 9 bases between. CDR3 sequence reads: CARSLGQVDEQYF. The CDR3 DNA reads as TGTGCCAGAAGCTTGGGGCAGGTGGACGAGCAGTACTTC.

This sequence joins TRBV7-2 and TRBJ2-1; 11 bases fit TRBD2. The germline gives CDR1 SGHTA, CDR2 FQGNSA. The ends lost 0 bases at V and 2 bases at J; junction bases unmatched: 6. The CDR3 is 18 amino acids. CDR3 amino acids: CASSLAPVSGRAYNEQFF. CDR3 nucleotides: TGTGCCAGCAGCTTAGCGCCCGTTAGCGGGAGGGCCTACAATGAGCAGTTCTTC. Full variable domain (remainder filled in from reference TRBV7-2 and TRBJ2-1): GAGVSQSPSNKVTEKGKDVELRCDPISGHTALYWYRQSLGQGLEFLIYFQGNSAPDKSGLPSDRFSAERTGGSVSTLTIQRTQQEDSAVYLCASSLAPVSGRAYNEQFFGPGTRLTVL.

V and J are TRBV27 and TRBJ2-3; TRBD2 is a possible D gene (5 bases). The CDR3 is 12 residues long. The germline V gene has CDR1 MNHEY and CDR2 SMNVEV (reference sequence). V shed 11 bases and J shed 4 bases, with 13 bases lying between them. CDR3 DNA sequence: TGTGCCGTTGGGAGTCCCGCAGATACGCAGTATTTT. This codes for CAVGSPADTQYF.

The rearrangement joins TRBV28 to TRBJ1-3; possibly TRBD1 for D (5 bases). V was cut by 8 bases and J by 1 base, with 15 bases left in between. Looked up from germline, CDR1 is MDHEN and CDR2 is SYDVKM. The CDR3 sequence is 15 residues long. CDR3 sequence reads: CASWGSPRSGNTIYF. The CDR3 region has the DNA TGTGCCAGCTGGGGGTCGCCCAGATCTGGAAACACCATATATTTT.

The rearrangement joins TRBV4-1 to TRBJ2-3; TRBD1 or TRBD2 may be the D gene (5 bases each). The CDR3 totals 18 residues. The germline V gene has CDR1 MGHRA and CDR2 YSYEKL. V was clipped by 1 base and J by 1 base, with 18 bases between them. CDR3: CASSQGLKGSYRTDTQYF. CDR3 sequence (DNA): TGCGCCAGCAGCCAAGGTTTAAAGGGGAGTTACCGCACAGATACGCAGTATTTT.

V is TRBV25-1 and J is TRBJ2-5; D ambiguous. The CDR3 runs to 11 residues. V lost 4 bases, J lost 5 bases, and 5 bases lay in between. Per germline, CDR1 MGHDK and CDR2 SYGVNS. Written as DNA, the CDR3 is TGTGCCAGCAGTGTGTGGGAGACCCAGTACTTC. Translating gives CASSVWETQYF.

The chain employs TRBV4-3 and TRBJ2-1, with 10 nucleotides matching TRBD2. Germline assignment: CDR1 LGHNA and CDR2 YSLEER. The CDR3 spans 17 residues. V trimming: 0 bases; J trimming: 5 bases; junction bases outside the gene matches: 7. CDR3 in DNA: TGCGCCAGCAGCCAAGATGGCCCTAGCGGGAGTGACAATGAGCAGTTCTTC. Translated, it gives CASSQDGPSGSDNEQFF.

The J gene is TRBJ1-3, the V gene TRBV7-6; 8 bases map to TRBD1. Trimming took 5 bases from V and 0 from J; bases not matched to a gene: 3. The CDR3 consists of 15 residues. From germline, CDR1 is SGHVS and CDR2 FNYEAQ. Written as DNA, the CDR3 is TGTGCCAGCAGCGGCGGGACAGGCTCTGGAAACACCATATATTTT. It encodes CASSGGTGSGNTIYF.

This rearrangement joins TRBV18 to TRBJ2-7; weak D call: TRBD1 (6 bases). Germline lookup yields CDR1 KGHSH and CDR2 LQKENI. V gave up 3 bases and J gave up 3 bases, with 18 bases separating them. CDR3 length: 16 amino acids. CDR3 sequence reads: CASSPMMGVRGYEQYF. Written as DNA, the CDR3 is TGTGCCAGCTCACCTATGATGGGTGTCAGGGGCTACGAGCAGTACTTC. Using reference TRBV18 and TRBJ2-7 for the parts outside the CDR3, the full variable domain is NAGVMQNPRHLVRRRGQEARLRCSPMKGHSHVYWYRQLPEEGLKFMVYLQKENIIDESGMPKERFSAEFPKEGPSILRIQQVVRGDSAAYFCASSPMMGVRGYEQYFGPGTRLTVT.

The CDR3 is CASSPRDRGWTDTQYF. DNA of the CDR3: TGTGCCAGCAGCCCACGGGACAGGGGGTGGACAGATACGCAGTATTTT. This sequence joins TRBV9 and TRBJ2-3; 11 bases are a match to TRBD1. Germline V gene data show CDR1 as SGDLS and CDR2 as YYNGEE. The CDR3 totals 16 residues. V shed 4 bases and J 3 bases; nucleotides not matched to a gene: 7.

The chain carries TRBV7-2 and TRBJ1-2, with TRBD1 as a possible D gene (6 bases). V dropped 1 base and J dropped 6 bases, with 12 bases sitting between them. The CDR3 is 14 amino acids. Germline V gene lookup returns CDR1 SGHTA and CDR2 FQGNSA. The CDR3 DNA sequence: TGTGCCAGCAGCTTAGGAGGGGCAGGGGATGGCTACACCTTC. As protein: CASSLGGAGDGYTF.

The chain combines TRBV30 with TRBJ1-4; 8 bases map to TRBD1. V dropped 0 bases and J dropped 6; count of bases not matched to a gene: 0. The CDR3 is 13 residues long. The V gene's germline CDR1 is GTSNPN and CDR2 SVGIG (reference sequence). The CDR3 loop is CAWSVQGDEKLFF. DNA for the CDR3: TGTGCCTGGAGTGTACAGGGGGATGAAAAACTGTTTTTT.

This chain connects TRBV5-1 to TRBJ2-1; 11 bases agree with TRBD2. This CDR3 region has 16 residues. CDR1 and CDR2 (germline): SGHRS, YFSETQ. Trimming at V came to 4 bases and at J to 5 bases, leaving 8 bases not matched to a gene. The CDR3 sequence: CASSQLAGGINNEQFF. The CDR3 region has the DNA TGCGCCAGCAGCCAATTAGCGGGAGGGATAAACAATGAGCAGTTCTTC.

The chain has TRBV19 and TRBJ1-5, with TRBD1 matching 8 bases. The CDR3 has 15 residues. J lost 6 bases, V lost 2 bases, and 6 bases had no gene match. Per germline, CDR1 LNHDA and CDR2 SQIVND (reference sequence). CDR3 residues: CASSIKGTGSQPQHF. CDR3 DNA: TGTGCCAGTAGTATAAAAGGGACAGGATCTCAGCCCCAGCATTTT.

This clone showed up just once. The chain links TRBV19 to TRBJ2-3; 11 bases line up with TRBD2. V was clipped by 3 bases and J by 4 bases; unmatched bases: 3. This CDR3 comprises 15 residues. The germline V gene encodes CDR1 LNHDA and CDR2 SQIVND (reference sequence). The CDR3 is CASSILAGGPDTQYF. The CDR3 DNA sequence: TGTGCCAGTAGTATTCTAGCGGGAGGTCCAGATACGCAGTATTTT. Drawing the rest from reference TRBV19 and TRBJ2-3, the complete variable domain is DGGITQSPKYLFRKEGQNVTLSCEQNLNHDAMYWYRQDPGQGLRLIYYSQIVNDFQKGDIAEGYSVSREKKESFPLTVTSAQKNPTAFYLCASSILAGGPDTQYFGPGTRLTVL.

The genes are TRBV10-3 and TRBJ2-5; 12 bases are shared with TRBD2. Per germline, CDR1 ENHRY and CDR2 SYGVKD. Losses at the gene ends were 3 bases for V and 2 bases for J; bases not matched to a gene: 7. The CDR3 consists of 17 residues. Here the CDR3 DNA reads TGTGCCATCAGTGAAAGTCTAGCGGGAGGGTCGCAAGAGACCCAGTACTTC. As protein: CAISESLAGGSQETQYF.

The chain uses TRBV18 and TRBJ1-1; 11 nucleotides align to TRBD1. The germline V gene has CDR1 KGHSH and CDR2 LQKENI. The CDR3 totals 15 residues. Germline trimming cut 5 bases from V and 1 base from J; bases unmatched to any gene: 3. This CDR3 reads CASSSGQGGNTEAFF. For the CDR3, the DNA is TGTGCCAGCTCATCGGGACAGGGGGGGAACACTGAAGCTTTCTTT. Looking up the rest from reference TRBV18 and TRBJ1-1 gives the full variable domain: NAGVMQNPRHLVRRRGQEARLRCSPMKGHSHVYWYRQLPEEGLKFMVYLQKENIIDESGMPKERFSAEFPKEGPSILRIQQVVRGDSAAYFCASSSGQGGNTEAFFGQGTRLTVV.

As regards this clone: Other DNA sequences in this specimen translate into the identical CDR3. The chain employs TRBV20-1 and TRBJ2-7, with D possibly TRBD2 on 6 matching bases. V was pared by 5 bases and J by 6 bases, with 11 bases between. The CDR3 has 11 amino acids. Germline assignment: CDR1 DFQATT and CDR2 SNEGSKA (reference sequence). This chain's CDR3 is CSAVPGSEQYF. DNA for the CDR3: TGCAGTGCTGTTCCCGGGAGCGAGCAGTACTTC.